Following are 25 T cell receptor beta chains from one sample sequenced in a study of beta chain features in type 1 diabetes. The sequenced template was cDNA made from the entire isolated RNA. Sequencing was performed with immunoSEQ multiplex PCR; in TCRdb, only in-frame clones are kept and a portion is missing. Found here are a few hundred thousand clones, roughly 13% of them singletons; the top ten hold almost 0.02%. The antigens of these receptors remain unknown. Whole-study results and caveats: Moderate yet significant TCRB CDR3 shortening was seen in Type 1 diabetes patients in all four CD4+ subsets.

Sequenced sample: naive CD4+ T cells from blood. All receptors come from a man aged 30 to 39 with type 1 diabetes.

The rearrangement joins TRBV4-1 to TRBJ2-7; maybe TRBD1 (6 bases). CDR3 size: 13 residues. Germline lookup yields CDR1 MGHRA and CDR2 YSYEKL. Trimming removed 9 bases at V and 2 bases at J, with 14 bases between. CDR3 loop: CASANRDPYEQYF. For the CDR3, the DNA is TGCGCCAGTGCAAACAGGGACCCCTACGAGCAGTACTTC.

The chain joins TRBV18 to TRBJ1-5; weak D call: TRBD1 (6 bases). From germline, CDR1 is KGHSH and CDR2 LQKENI. Trimming took 3 bases from V and 3 from J, leaving 12 bases between them. This CDR3 has 15 amino acids. The CDR3: CASSPGQGLNQPQHF. The DNA of the CDR3 is TGTGCCAGCTCACCGGGGCAGGGGCTCAATCAGCCCCAGCATTTT.

This clone has only a few counts. The chain carries TRBV30 and TRBJ2-2; 12 bases are a match to TRBD2. CDR3 length: 15 amino acids. The ends lost 5 bases at V and 7 bases at J; junction bases unmatched: 8. CDR1 and CDR2 (germline): GTSNPN, SVGIG (reference sequence). The DNA of the CDR3 is TGTGCCTGGGTAGGGACTAGCGGGTTGCACGGGGAGCTGTTTTTT. It translates to CAWVGTSGLHGELFF. Using reference TRBV30 and TRBJ2-2 for the parts outside the CDR3, the full variable domain is SQTIHQWPATLVQPVGSPLSLECTVEGTSNPNLYWYRQAAGRGLQLLFYSVGIGQISSEVPQNLSASRPQDRQFILSSKKLLLSDSGFYLCAWVGTSGLHGELFFGEGSRLTVL.

This clone has just a few counts. The chain carries TRBV6-5 and TRBJ1-5, with TRBD1 matching over 7 bases. The V gene's germline CDR1 is MNHEY and CDR2 SVGAGI. There are 15 residues in the CDR3. The trim removed 5 bases at V and 4 bases at J, leaving 8 bases unmatched. The CDR3 bases are TGTGCCAGCAGTAACCAGGGGGGTCGGAATCAGCCCCAGCATTTT. It encodes CASSNQGGRNQPQHF.

The genes are TRBV11-2 and TRBJ1-3, with a tentative D call TRBD1 (5 bases). The germline V and J ends were trimmed by 1 base and 0 bases, with 7 bases remaining between them. The germline V gene has CDR1 SGHAT and CDR2 FQNNGV. The CDR3 has 15 residues. The CDR3 bases are TGTGCCAGCAGCTTAGGGGGCAGCTCTGGAAACACCATATATTTT. As protein: CASSLGGSSGNTIYF.

V and J are TRBV30 and TRBJ1-1; 7 bases are a match to TRBD1. The length of the CDR3 is 14 residues. Germline CDR1 GTSNPN, CDR2 SVGIG (reference sequence). Trimming took 3 bases from V and 1 from J; bases not matched to a gene: 5. The CDR3 DNA follows: TGTGCCTGGAGGGGAGACAGGGAGAACACTGAAGCTTTCTTT. Translated: CAWRGDRENTEAFF.

This chain uses TRBV5-1 with TRBJ1-2; D remains ambiguous. V gave up 0 bases and J gave up 5 bases, with 11 bases separating them. The CDR3 runs to 14 residues. Germline V gives CDR1 SGHRS, CDR2 YFSETQ. DNA of the CDR3: TGCGCCAGCAGCTTGGAGCGGATTAAATATGGCTACACCTTC. Protein: CASSLERIKYGYTF.

The chain is built from TRBV5-6 and TRBJ2-5; D unclear. Germline-derived CDR1 and CDR2 are SGHDT and YYEEEE. V lost 1 base and J 9 bases, leaving 13 bases between the germline ends. This CDR3 has 13 amino acids. CDR3 nucleotide sequence: TGTGCCAGCAGCTTGAGACCTACTGAGGCCCAGTACTTC. Translated, it gives CASSLRPTEAQYF.

The V and J genes are TRBV2 and TRBJ2-1; perhaps TRBD1 as D (6 bases). This CDR3 has 14 residues. Looked up from germline, CDR1 is SNHLY and CDR2 is FYNNEI. Deletions cut 6 bases from V and 4 bases from J, with 13 bases between. The CDR3 nucleotides are TGTGCCAGCAGATCCGCAGGGGTTTACAATGAGCAGTTCTTC. Translation gives CASRSAGVYNEQFF.

There are a few counts of this clone. The chain has TRBV7-2 and TRBJ2-1; 8 nucleotides match TRBD1. Losses at the gene ends were 5 bases for V and 0 bases for J; bases not matched to a gene: 3. The CDR3 sequence is 15 residues long. CDR1 SGHTA and CDR2 FQGNSA come from the germline V gene. CDR3 in amino acids: CASSEDRGSYNEQFF. CDR3 DNA: TGTGCCAGCAGCGAAGACAGGGGCTCCTACAATGAGCAGTTCTTC.

The chain links TRBV5-1 to TRBJ2-5; 7 bases are a match to TRBD2. V dropped 4 bases and J dropped 5; count of bases not matched to a gene: 8. CDR3 length: 14 amino acids. Germline lookup yields CDR1 SGHRS and CDR2 YFSETQ. Written as DNA, the CDR3 is TGCGCCAGCAGCCCCATGGGAGGGGATGAGACCCAGTACTTC. Translated: CASSPMGGDETQYF.

Only a few counts were recorded for this clone. The chain couples TRBV19 to TRBJ2-6, with TRBD1 identical over 7 bases. This CDR3 is 15 amino acids long. J lost 5 bases, V lost 7 bases, and 8 bases had no gene match. Germline CDR1 LNHDA, CDR2 SQIVND (reference sequence). The chain's CDR3 is CASTTQGFRANVLTF. CDR3 DNA sequence: TGTGCCAGTACCACACAGGGGTTTAGGGCCAACGTCCTGACTTTC.

The chain carries TRBV5-1 and TRBJ2-3; D not resolved. Germline-derived CDR1 and CDR2 are SGHRS and YFSETQ. The CDR3 has 15 amino acids. Trimming stripped 1 base from V and 7 bases from J, with 16 bases between. DNA for the CDR3: TGCGCCAGCAGCTTGACAGCCAGTACTTTCAATACGCAGTATTTT. Its translation is CASSLTASTFNTQYF.

The rearrangement uses TRBV6-5 and TRBJ1-2; 7 bases map to TRBD1. The germline gives CDR1 MNHEY, CDR2 SVGAGI. The CDR3 length is 15 residues. The V gene end was trimmed by 6 bases and the J gene end by 4 bases; junction bases not matched to a gene: 11. CDR3 sequence (DNA): TGTGCCAGCAGCCGCGGAGACAGGGCCCCCTATGGCTACACCTTC. This translates into CASSRGDRAPYGYTF.

Points on this clone: This specimen includes other DNA sequences encoding the same CDR3. The gene calls are TRBV7-9 and TRBJ2-6, with D possibly being TRBD1 (6 bases). Germline-derived CDR1 and CDR2 are SEHNR and FQNEAQ (reference sequence). Trimming took off 1 base at V and 4 bases at J, with 8 bases between the two ends. This CDR3 region has 15 residues. CDR3 amino acids: CASSLDRAGANVLTF. Here the CDR3 DNA reads TGTGCCAGCAGCTTAGACAGGGCGGGGGCCAACGTCCTGACTTTC. Full variable domain (missing parts from reference TRBV7-9 and TRBJ2-6): DTGVSQNPRHKITKRGQNVTFRCDPISEHNRLYWYRQTLGQGPEFLTYFQNEAQLEKSRLLSDRFSAERPKGSFSTLEIQRTEQGDSAMYLCASSLDRAGANVLTFGAGSRLTVL.

This clone appeared a few times. The chain uses TRBV5-1 and TRBJ2-7; 11 bases fit TRBD2. The CDR3 contains 16 residues. Trimming took 4 bases from V and 0 from J; bases not matched to a gene: 6. The V gene's germline CDR1 is SGHRS and CDR2 YFSETQ. DNA of the CDR3: TGCGCCAGCAGCCATCGAGGGACTAGCGGCTCCTACGAGCAGTACTTC. It codes for CASSHRGTSGSYEQYF.

This clone showed up just a few times. The J gene is TRBJ2-1, the V gene TRBV30, with 12 bases matching TRBD2. CDR3 length equals 16 residues. Germline V CDR1 and CDR2: GTSNPN, SVGIG (reference sequence). V was pared by 0 bases and J by 9 bases, with 9 bases of the junction left unmatched. CDR3 loop: CAWSVRRLAGDSEQFF. In nucleotides, the CDR3 is TGTGCCTGGAGTGTACGTCGACTAGCGGGAGATAGTGAGCAGTTCTTC.

The chain links TRBV4-2 to TRBJ2-2, with D hard to call. The CDR3 spans 13 residues. From germline, CDR1 is LGHNA and CDR2 YNFKEQ. Trimming removed 5 bases from V and 1 base from J, with 5 bases in between. CDR3 residues: CASSDKNTGELFF. The CDR3 nucleotides read TGTGCCAGCAGCGACAAGAACACCGGGGAGCTGTTTTTT.

V gene TRBV30 combines with J gene TRBJ1-2, with 9 nucleotides matching TRBD1. CDR3 length: 15 amino acids. The J segment lost 1 base and the V segment lost 0 bases, leaving 3 bases of the junction unmatched. Germline CDR1 and CDR2: GTSNPN and SVGIG (reference sequence). In DNA, the CDR3 is TGTGCCTGGAGTGTACAGGGGGCGCTTAACTATGGCTACACCTTC. Translation gives CAWSVQGALNYGYTF.

The V gene is TRBV9, the J gene TRBJ2-2; TRBD1 matches at 8 bases. Losses at the gene ends were 0 bases for V and 0 bases for J; bases not matched to a gene: 4. The CDR3 loop spans 17 amino acids. Germline loops: CDR1 SGDLS, CDR2 YYNGEE. The CDR3 nucleotides read TGTGCCAGCAGCGTAGGCGGACAGGGCACGAACACCGGGGAGCTGTTTTTT. Its translation is CASSVGGQGTNTGELFF.

This clone was counted a few times. CDR3 sequence reads: CASSPFVSNEAFF. As DNA, the CDR3 is TGTGCCAGCAGCCCCTTTGTGAGTAATGAAGCTTTCTTT. The chain recombines TRBV7-2 with TRBJ1-1, with D hard to call. From germline, CDR1 is SGHTA and CDR2 FQGNSA. The V gene lost 5 bases and the J gene lost 7 bases, with 14 bases spanning the gap. CDR3 size: 13 residues.

This clone was counted a few times. The rearrangement joins TRBV27 to TRBJ2-5; 8 nucleotides align to TRBD1. The CDR3 runs 16 residues. Trimming cost V 5 bases and J 0 bases; bases outside gene matches: 8. The germline V gene encodes CDR1 MNHEY and CDR2 SMNVEV (reference sequence). This chain's CDR3 is CASSHSYRGYQETQYF. The CDR3 nucleotides read TGTGCCAGCAGTCATTCATACAGGGGGTACCAAGAGACCCAGTACTTC.

V is TRBV5-1 and J is TRBJ2-1, with 7 bases fitting TRBD2. From germline, CDR1 is SGHRS and CDR2 YFSETQ. This CDR3 has 15 amino acids. After removal of 5 bases from V and 3 bases from J, the junction contained 8 bases not matched to a gene. The CDR3 sequence: CASSSEGRGYNEQFF. The CDR3 coding sequence is TGCGCCAGCAGTTCGGAGGGGAGGGGCTACAATGAGCAGTTCTTC.

This sequence joins TRBV28 and TRBJ1-4; 7 positions match TRBD1. CDR3 length equals 13 residues. Losses at the gene ends were 6 bases for V and 8 bases for J; bases not matched to a gene: 6. The germline V gene has CDR1 MDHEN and CDR2 SYDVKM. In nucleotides, the CDR3 is TGTGCCAGCAGGGCCGGGACAGACGAAAAACTGTTTTTT. This codes for CASRAGTDEKLFF.

This clone was counted a few times. V gene TRBV28 combines with J gene TRBJ2-4; tentatively, D is TRBD2 (6 bases). The CDR3 consists of 16 residues. V gave up 2 bases and J gave up 4 bases, with 15 bases separating them. Germline CDR1 and CDR2: MDHEN and SYDVKM. In DNA form, the CDR3 reads TGTGCCAGCAGTTTAGGAGGTCATGGGGGGAAAAACATTCAGTACTTC. Protein: CASSLGGHGGKNIQYF.